The 32 T cell receptor beta chains presented below share a single source sample, sequenced in a study of identical twins. TCRdb reprocessed the 5' RACE reads via MiXCR and lists one record per CDR3 protein. Of hundreds of thousands of distinct CDR3 sequences in the sample, roughly an eighth were seen once. These records were also assigned to another study, of yellow fever vaccine responses in identical twins.

The sequenced sample consisted of PBMCs. These TCRs come from a woman between 18 and 30 years old in good health.

Only a few counts were recorded for this clonotype. The chain couples TRBV12-3 or TRBV12-4 to TRBJ1-2; the D gene is possibly TRBD1 (6 bases). The CDR3 spans 13 residues. V gave up 5 bases and J gave up 1 base, with 8 bases separating them. The CDR3 DNA is TGTGCCAGCAGTGAGGACAGTAACTATGGCTACACCTTC. Amino acid sequence: CASSEDSNYGYTF.

The chain employs TRBV15 and TRBJ2-7, with D perhaps given as TRBD1 or TRBD2 (5 bases each). Per germline, CDR1 LNHNV and CDR2 YYDKDF (reference sequence). V was shortened by 0 bases and J by 1 base, with 19 bases between the two germline ends. CDR3 length: 18 residues. The CDR3 spells CATSRDTRGVRTSYEQYV. As DNA, the CDR3 is TGTGCCACCAGCAGAGATACGAGAGGGGTCCGCACTTCCTACGAGCAGTACGTC.

This clonotype showed up many times. The V and J genes are TRBV6-1 and TRBJ1-3, with 12 bases aligning to TRBD1. Germline values: CDR1 MNHNS, CDR2 SASEGT. This CDR3 region has 17 residues. The V gene end was trimmed by 6 bases and the J gene end by 2 bases; junction bases not matched to a gene: 8. For the CDR3, the DNA is TGTGCCAGCAGGGAGGGACAGGGGGCAAAAACTGGAAACACCATATATTTT. Translating it yields CASREGQGAKTGNTIYF.

The gene calls are TRBV7-9 and TRBJ1-2; 8 bases map to TRBD1. The CDR3 totals 15 residues. V shed 4 bases, J shed 6 bases, and the junction held 10 bases outside the gene matches. Per germline, CDR1 SEHNR and CDR2 FQNEAQ (reference sequence). CDR3 bases: TGTGCCAGCAGCTCGGACCGGGACAGGCTGGATGGCTACACCTTC. Translating it yields CASSSDRDRLDGYTF.

The table lists this clonotype with a few counts. The rearrangement links TRBV4-1 to TRBJ1-2; weak D call: TRBD1 (5 bases). CDR1 and CDR2 from the germline V gene are MGHRA and YSYEKL. This CDR3 region has 16 residues. V lost 0 bases to trimming and J lost 2 bases, with 13 bases between them. CDR3 DNA sequence: TGCGCCAGCAGCCAAGATTGGGGCAGGGCGAACTATGGCTACACCTTC. Translating gives CASSQDWGRANYGYTF.

The count of this clonotype is one. The rearrangement links TRBV7-2 to TRBJ2-1; D might be TRBD1 or TRBD2, each matching 5 bases. Germline CDR1 is SGHTA and CDR2 is FQGNSA. The germline V and J ends were trimmed by 4 bases and 4 bases, with 14 bases remaining between them. This CDR3 is built from 15 residues. CDR3: CASSYPGGGYNEQFF. The CDR3 nucleotides read TGTGCCAGCAGCTACCCCGGTGGGGGTTACAATGAGCAGTTCTTC.

The rearrangement links TRBV2 to TRBJ2-3, with a weak D call TRBD2 (7 bases). V was cut by 1 base and J by 3 bases, with 14 bases left in between. The CDR3 contains 16 residues. In germline, CDR1 is SNHLY, CDR2 FYNNEI. CDR3 sequence (DNA): TGTGCCAGCAGTGAAGGTGGGAGGGGGAGTACAGATACGCAGTATTTT. It yields the protein CASSEGGRGSTDTQYF.

Only a few counts were recorded for this clonotype. The chain uses TRBV12-3 or TRBV12-4 and TRBJ2-2, with D tentatively TRBD1 (5 bases). This CDR3 has 15 amino acids. V shed 10 bases and J shed 6 bases, with 21 bases lying between them. CDR3 nucleotides: TGTGCCACTCCAACTGCTGGGGCTCGGGCCGGGGAGCTGTTTTTT. Amino acids: CATPTAGARAGELFF.

This clonotype turned up a few times. The chain couples TRBV5-1 to TRBJ1-5; 7 bases align to TRBD1. Germline V CDR1 and CDR2: SGHRS, YFSETQ. The CDR3 sequence is 18 residues long. Unmatched junction bases numbered 13, after V lost 4 bases and J lost 0 bases. The CDR3 loop is CASSLKDDREYSNQPQHF. The CDR3 DNA reads as TGCGCCAGCAGCCTTAAAGACGACAGGGAATATAGCAATCAGCCCCAGCATTTT.

This clonotype was seen a few times. This chain uses TRBV15 with TRBJ2-1; 7 nucleotides match TRBD1. The CDR3 is 19 residues long. Germline trimming cut 0 bases from V and 4 bases from J; bases unmatched to any gene: 15. Germline V gene data show CDR1 as LNHNV and CDR2 as YYDKDF (reference sequence). Here the CDR3 reads CATSREPRPGPQGYNEQFF. In DNA, the CDR3 is TGTGCCACCAGCAGAGAGCCCCGGCCGGGACCACAGGGGTACAATGAGCAGTTCTTC.

This clonotype was seen ten or more times. The rearrangement links TRBV11-2 to TRBJ2-3; D possibly corresponds to TRBD1 (5 bases). The CDR3 runs to 15 residues. Germline lookup yields CDR1 SGHAT and CDR2 FQNNGV. V was cut by 2 bases and J by 0 bases, with 9 bases left in between. The CDR3 is CASSLQGLSTDTQYF. DNA for the CDR3: TGTGCCAGCAGCTTACAGGGCCTTAGCACAGATACGCAGTATTTT.

The chain joins TRBV12-3 or TRBV12-4 to TRBJ2-5, with D possibly matching TRBD1 (6 bases). The CDR3 consists of 15 residues. V dropped 3 bases and J dropped 1 base, with 12 bases sitting between them. Here the CDR3 reads CASSFDRLIQETQYF. The CDR3 nucleotides are TGTGCCAGCAGTTTCGACAGGTTAATCCAAGAGACCCAGTACTTC.

This chain connects TRBV25-1 to TRBJ2-1, with TRBD2 matching 10 bases. The J segment lost 5 bases and the V segment lost 1 base, leaving 5 bases of the junction unmatched. CDR1 and CDR2 (germline): MGHDK, SYGVNS. The CDR3 spans 16 residues. Here the CDR3 DNA reads TGTGCCAGCAGTGAATGGGAGGGACTAGCGAACAATGAGCAGTTCTTC. As protein: CASSEWEGLANNEQFF.

This chain connects TRBV12-3 or TRBV12-4 to TRBJ1-2, with D possibly matching TRBD1 (6 bases). Trimming cost V 6 bases and J 6 bases, with 17 bases left between them. The CDR3 totals 14 residues. The CDR3 spells CASSIRQVEHGYTF. As DNA, the CDR3 is TGTGCCAGCAGCATTCGACAGGTTGAGCATGGCTACACCTTC.

This clonotype was detected a few times. The chain couples TRBV15 to TRBJ2-5; either TRBD1 or TRBD2 may supply D (5 bases each). There are 14 residues in the CDR3. V was shortened by 1 base and J by 2 bases, with 8 bases between the two germline ends. Germline V CDR1 and CDR2: LNHNV, YYDKDF (reference sequence). The CDR3 sequence is CATSRGGVQETQYF. DNA of the CDR3: TGTGCCACCAGCAGAGGAGGGGTTCAAGAGACCCAGTACTTC.

This clonotype has a handful of counts. The chain carries TRBV4-1 and TRBJ2-3; tentative D call: TRBD2 (6 bases). The V gene lost 4 bases and the J gene lost 7 bases, with 21 bases spanning the gap. Germline lookup yields CDR1 MGHRA and CDR2 YSYEKL. CDR3 length: 16 amino acids. The CDR3 sequence: CASSLLPLGGKNTQYF. The DNA for the CDR3 is TGCGCCAGCAGCCTCCTCCCCCTAGGCGGGAAGAATACGCAGTATTTT.

The chain is built from TRBV7-9 and TRBJ1-6; 7 nucleotides align to TRBD1. V gave up 7 bases and J gave up 6 bases; unmatched junction bases: 9. CDR1 and CDR2 (germline): SEHNR, FQNEAQ (reference sequence). The CDR3 has 15 residues. The CDR3 sequence is CASTPRTGPNSPLHF. DNA for the CDR3: TGTGCCAGCACCCCACGGACAGGCCCTAATTCACCCCTCCACTTT.

This clonotype has only a few counts. This rearrangement joins TRBV4-1 to TRBJ2-3; a weak D match, TRBD2 (6 bases). This CDR3 contains 18 residues. The V gene's germline CDR1 is MGHRA and CDR2 YSYEKL. Deletions cut 2 bases from V and 0 bases from J, with 18 bases between. CDR3 coding DNA: TGCGCCAGCAGCCAAACCTCAGCCGGGACTCCGAGCACAGATACGCAGTATTTT. Protein sequence: CASSQTSAGTPSTDTQYF.

The table lists this clonotype with a few counts. The chain employs TRBV12-3 or TRBV12-4 and TRBJ1-2; 9 bases match TRBD1. This CDR3 is built from 15 residues. The ends lost 6 bases at V and 6 bases at J; junction bases unmatched: 11. The CDR3 DNA follows: TGTGCCAGCAGCCGGACAGGGGAAGAAGAGAATGGCTACACCTTC. Translating it yields CASSRTGEEENGYTF.

The chain links TRBV6-1 to TRBJ2-2; TRBD2 is a possible D gene (5 bases). Germline CDR1 and CDR2: MNHNS and SASEGT. The length of the CDR3 is 16 residues. The V end was cut by 0 bases, the J end by 1 base, with 9 bases between. CDR3: CASSEAPRGNTGELFF. Written as DNA, the CDR3 is TGTGCCAGCAGTGAAGCACCCCGGGGGAACACCGGGGAGCTGTTTTTT.

This clonotype occurred many times. The CDR3 DNA is TGTGCCAGCAGCGCCCGGGACGCGGTCGGACCCCTCCACTTT. This gives the protein CASSARDAVGPLHF. V is TRBV3-1 and J is TRBJ1-6; D may be TRBD1 (5 bases). The CDR3 length is 14 residues. The ends were cut back, 5 bases at V and 12 bases at J, with 17 bases in the middle. The germline gives CDR1 LGHDT, CDR2 YNNKEL (reference sequence).

The genes are TRBV5-4 and TRBJ2-3; no clear D gene. Between the trimmed V and J ends, which lost 0 bases and 1 base, there was a span of 9 bases. The CDR3 runs 15 residues. The germline gives CDR1 SGHNT, CDR2 YYREEE (reference sequence). The CDR3 DNA follows: TGTGCCAGCAGCTTGGGTCGGTATCGCACAGATACGCAGTATTTT. Translating gives CASSLGRYRTDTQYF.

This clonotype appeared a few times. The V call is TRBV20-1, the J call TRBJ2-5, with D perhaps matching TRBD1 (5 bases). The CDR3 totals 16 residues. V lost 0 bases and J 2 bases, leaving 16 bases between the germline ends. The V gene's germline CDR1 is DFQATT and CDR2 SNEGSKA (reference sequence). Written as DNA, the CDR3 is TGCAGTGCTAGAGATCTCCAGGGCATAGGACAAGAGACCCAGTACTTC. Encoded protein: CSARDLQGIGQETQYF.

Only a few counts were recorded for this clonotype. The chain recombines TRBV24-1 with TRBJ2-7; 9 bases line up with TRBD1. Trimming took 3 bases from V and 2 from J; bases not matched to a gene: 7. CDR3 length: 16 residues. CDR1 is KGHDR and CDR2 is SFDVKD in the germline V gene. CDR3 sequence (DNA): TGTGCCACCAGTGATGCCCCGGGACAGGGAACCTACGAGCAGTACGTC. It yields the protein CATSDAPGQGTYEQYV.

The chain is built from TRBV13 and TRBJ1-4, with a tentative D call TRBD1 (5 bases). CDR1 is PRHDT, CDR2 FYEKMQ, per germline (reference sequence). The CDR3 has 16 residues. Trimming left V 5 bases short and J 1 base short, with 14 bases between. This chain's CDR3 is CASSRRVGGTNEKLFF. DNA of the CDR3: TGTGCCAGCAGCCGACGGGTCGGGGGAACTAATGAAAAACTGTTTTTT.

This clonotype showed up just a few times. The J gene is TRBJ2-1, the V gene TRBV19, with D perhaps being TRBD1 or TRBD2 (5 bases each). Per the germline V gene, CDR1 is LNHDA and CDR2 is SQIVND (reference sequence). The V end was cut by 5 bases, the J end by 7 bases, with 12 bases between. The length of the CDR3 is 13 residues. In nucleotides, the CDR3 is TGTGCCAGTAGTGGGACCGGGCGGAATGAGCAGTTCTTC. It is translated as CASSGTGRNEQFF.

The chain employs TRBV27 and TRBJ2-5, with D perhaps matching TRBD1 (5 bases). The CDR3 is made up of 15 amino acids. V shed 5 bases and J shed 5 bases, with 18 bases lying between them. Germline lookup yields CDR1 MNHEY and CDR2 SMNVEV (reference sequence). This CDR3 reads CASSNLWGPGETQYF. Written as DNA, the CDR3 is TGTGCCAGCAGTAATCTCTGGGGCCCTGGGGAGACCCAGTACTTC.

The V call is TRBV10-3, the J call TRBJ2-2; 7 bases are shared with TRBD2. The CDR3 runs 17 residues. The junction had 5 bases not matched to a gene; V was cut back by 0 bases and J by 1 base. Per the germline V gene, CDR1 is ENHRY and CDR2 is SYGVKD. The chain's CDR3 is CAISESGAGVNTGELFF. CDR3 sequence (DNA): TGTGCCATCAGTGAGTCTGGCGCGGGGGTGAACACCGGGGAGCTGTTTTTT.

V is TRBV9 and J is TRBJ2-5, with D possibly matching TRBD2 (6 bases). From germline, CDR1 is SGDLS and CDR2 YYNGEE. This CDR3 is 14 amino acids long. V was shortened by 3 bases and J by 4 bases, with 13 bases between the two germline ends. The DNA for the CDR3 is TGTGCCAGCAGCGGCGGACTATCGGCAGAGACCCAGTACTTC. It is translated as CASSGGLSAETQYF. Looking up the rest from reference TRBV9 and TRBJ2-5 gives the full variable domain: DSGVTQTPKHLITATGQRVTLRCSPRSGDLSVYWYQQSLDQGLQFLIQYYNGEERAKGNILERFSAQQFPDLHSELNLSSLELGDSALYFCASSGGLSAETQYFGPGTRLLVL.

J is TRBJ1-5 and V is TRBV4-1; TRBD1 is a possible D gene (5 bases). From germline, CDR1 is MGHRA and CDR2 YSYEKL. The V end lost 1 base, the J end lost 0 bases, and 13 bases lay between the germline ends. The CDR3 is 17 amino acids. The DNA for the CDR3 is TGCGCCAGCAGCCAAGGGGGCCTGGTGATTAGCAATCAGCCCCAGCATTTT. Protein product: CASSQGGLVISNQPQHF.

The rearrangement joins TRBV4-2 to TRBJ2-3, with 7 bases lining up with TRBD1. The CDR3 contains 19 residues. From germline, CDR1 is LGHNA and CDR2 YNFKEQ. Trimming removed 5 bases from V and 0 bases from J; junction bases left unmatched: 17. Written as DNA, the CDR3 is TGTGCCAGCAGCGGAGGAGACAGGGTTCTTCGTATAAGCACAGATACGCAGTATTTT. This encodes CASSGGDRVLRISTDTQYF.

The rearrangement joins TRBV12-3 or TRBV12-4 to TRBJ2-5, with TRBD2 as a possible D gene (6 bases). V gave up 6 bases and J gave up 1 base, with 15 bases separating them. The CDR3 has 15 residues. In DNA, the CDR3 is TGTGCCAGCAGACAGGACCCCGGGGGCCAAGAGACCCAGTACTTC. This gives the protein CASRQDPGGQETQYF.